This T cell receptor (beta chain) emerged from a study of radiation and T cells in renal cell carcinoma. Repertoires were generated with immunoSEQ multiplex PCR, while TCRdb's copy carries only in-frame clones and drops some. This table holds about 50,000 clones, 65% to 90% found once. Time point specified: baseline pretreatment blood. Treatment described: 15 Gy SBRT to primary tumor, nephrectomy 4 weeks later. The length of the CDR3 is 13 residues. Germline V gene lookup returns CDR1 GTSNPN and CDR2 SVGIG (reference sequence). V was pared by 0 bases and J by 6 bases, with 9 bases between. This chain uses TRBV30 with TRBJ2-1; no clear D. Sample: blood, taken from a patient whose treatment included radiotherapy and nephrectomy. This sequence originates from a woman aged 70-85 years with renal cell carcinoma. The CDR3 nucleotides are TGTGCCTGGAGTGTACAAGGCATCAATGAGCAGTTCTTC. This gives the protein CAWSVQGINEQFF.